The 19 T cell receptor beta chains given below trace back to one sample, sequenced in a study of control samples from healthy donors and cancer patients. Sequenced by immunoSEQ multiplex PCR; TCRdb stores in-frame clones only, minus some. This sample carries about 92,000 clones, around 80% of them seen once, and the ten largest clones take approximately 9.8%. Material: blood. The receptors originated from a woman aged 60-70 years in good health.

The J gene is TRBJ2-2, the V gene TRBV2; TRBD2 matches 11 bases. This CDR3 contains 17 residues. V lost 1 base to trimming and J lost 6 bases; unmatched junction nucleotides: 7. The germline gives CDR1 SNHLY, CDR2 FYNNEI. The CDR3 loop is CASSEVRGGLAAGELFF. DNA for the CDR3: TGTGCCAGCAGTGAAGTACGAGGGGGACTAGCGGCCGGGGAGCTGTTTTTT. The full variable domain, rest sourced from reference TRBV2 and TRBJ2-2, is EPEVTQTPSHQVTQMGQEVILRCVPISNHLYFYWYRQILGQKVEFLVSFYNNEISEKSEIFDDQFSVERPDGSNFTLKIRSTKLEDSAMYFCASSEVRGGLAAGELFFGEGSRLTVL.

This chain connects TRBV19 to TRBJ2-3, with D possibly called TRBD1 or TRBD2 (5 bases each). The CDR3 contains 15 residues. The V and J ends lost 5 bases and 2 bases respectively, with 14 bases between them. CDR1 LNHDA and CDR2 SQIVND come from the germline V gene (reference sequence). This chain's CDR3 is CASSAGRGTTDTQYF. CDR3 DNA sequence: TGTGCCAGTAGTGCGGGTAGGGGAACCACAGATACGCAGTATTTT.

This clone was recorded a few times. This sample also contains other DNA sequences that code for the same CDR3. This chain joins TRBV15 and TRBJ2-1, with D hard to call. CDR1 LNHNV and CDR2 YYDKDF come from the germline V gene (reference sequence). Trimming took 0 bases from V and 7 from J, leaving 4 bases between them. The CDR3 extends over 12 amino acids. Here the CDR3 DNA reads TGTGCCACCAGCAGAGATCGGAATGAGCAGTTCTTC. It translates to CATSRDRNEQFF.

The chain has TRBV7-9 and TRBJ2-3, with 8 bases aligning to TRBD2. This CDR3 spans 16 amino acids. V shed 1 base and J 2 bases; nucleotides not matched to a gene: 5. Germline V gives CDR1 SEHNR, CDR2 FQNEAQ (reference sequence). CDR3 in DNA: TGTGCCAGCAGCTTAGGGAGCGGGGGACTCACAGATACGCAGTATTTT. This translates into CASSLGSGGLTDTQYF.

This clone was observed a handful of times. The rearrangement uses TRBV6-1 and TRBJ2-1; D is uncertain. This CDR3 is built from 13 residues. The ends were cut back, 1 base at V and 8 bases at J, with 9 bases in the middle. The germline V gene encodes CDR1 MNHNS and CDR2 SASEGT. CDR3 in DNA: TGTGCCAGCAGTGAAGTTGTATATGATGAGCAGTTCTTC. It codes for CASSEVVYDEQFF.

The V call is TRBV4-1, the J call TRBJ1-1, with TRBD1 as a possible D gene (5 bases). The length of the CDR3 is 15 residues. V was shortened by 4 bases and J by 4 bases, with 16 bases between the two germline ends. Germline CDR1 and CDR2: MGHRA and YSYEKL. Written as DNA, the CDR3 is TGCGCCAGCAGCCGTCTGGCTGGGGCCGGCACTGAAGCTTTCTTT. Encoded protein: CASSRLAGAGTEAFF.

This chain joins TRBV4-1 and TRBJ2-7; D tentatively reads TRBD1 or TRBD2 (6 bases each). The ends were cut back, 1 base at V and 7 bases at J, with 11 bases in the middle. The CDR3 length is 13 residues. CDR1 and CDR2 from the germline V gene are MGHRA and YSYEKL. The CDR3 nucleotides read TGCGCCAGCAGCCAAGGGGGGGCGAGGGAGCAGTACTTC. It encodes CASSQGGAREQYF.

CDR3 in amino acids: CASRDYRAGLADTQYF. The CDR3 nucleotides read TGTGCCAGCAGAGACTATCGAGCGGGGCTCGCAGATACGCAGTATTTT. The rearrangement uses TRBV2 and TRBJ2-3; TRBD2 matches at 7 bases. After removal of 6 bases from V and 4 bases from J, the junction contained 13 bases not matched to a gene. The CDR3 totals 16 residues. Germline lookup yields CDR1 SNHLY and CDR2 FYNNEI.

The chain uses TRBV9 and TRBJ2-7; D is perhaps TRBD2 (5 bases). CDR1 SGDLS and CDR2 YYNGEE come from the germline V gene. The V end was cut by 4 bases, the J end by 6 bases, with 11 bases between. The CDR3 has 12 amino acids. This CDR3 reads CASSPSSGEQYF. The CDR3, as DNA: TGTGCCAGCAGCCCCTCGAGCGGCGAGCAGTACTTC.

The chain uses TRBV5-1 and TRBJ2-1; 7 bases line up with TRBD1. Losses at the gene ends were 7 bases for V and 0 bases for J; bases not matched to a gene: 4. Germline CDR1 is SGHRS and CDR2 is YFSETQ. The CDR3 has 14 amino acids. The CDR3 DNA reads TGCGCCAGCGCCCGGGACAGCTCCTACAATGAGCAGTTCTTC. Protein product: CASARDSSYNEQFF.

The chain links TRBV5-4 to TRBJ2-7; no reliable D call. The germline CDR1 and CDR2 sequences are SGHNT and YYREEE (reference sequence). The CDR3 sequence is 14 residues long. The V and J ends lost 3 bases and 1 base respectively, with 11 bases between them. For the CDR3, the DNA is TGTGCCAGCAGCTCTTTCCTGGGGTCCTACGAGCAGTACTTC. Protein product: CASSSFLGSYEQYF.

The chain links TRBV10-1 to TRBJ2-3; D assignment may be TRBD1 or TRBD2 (6 bases each). The germline V and J ends were trimmed by 5 bases and 6 bases, with 15 bases remaining between them. The CDR3 contains 14 residues. CDR1 is WNHNN, CDR2 SYGVQD, per germline (reference sequence). CDR3: CASSQTGARDTQYF. CDR3 nucleotides: TGCGCCAGCAGTCAAACGGGGGCGCGGGATACGCAGTATTTT.

This clone was recorded once. The same CDR3 can be traced to other DNA sequences in this sample. The chain is built from TRBV12-3 or TRBV12-4 and TRBJ1-1, with D uncertain. V was shortened by 1 base and J by 1 base, with 4 bases between the two germline ends. The CDR3 totals 13 residues. This CDR3 reads CASSLGPNTEAFF. CDR3 nucleotides: TGTGCCAGCAGTTTAGGCCCGAACACTGAAGCTTTCTTT.

The genes are TRBV5-6 and TRBJ1-5; 9 positions agree with TRBD1. CDR1 is SGHDT and CDR2 is YYEEEE in the germline V gene. The CDR3 extends over 16 amino acids. V gave up 3 bases and J gave up 3 bases; unmatched junction bases: 7. CDR3 amino acids: CASSWGGQGLNQPQHF. DNA of the CDR3: TGTGCCAGCAGCTGGGGGGGACAGGGCCTCAATCAGCCCCAGCATTTT.

The chain combines TRBV10-3 with TRBJ2-7; D is uncertain. CDR3 length: 15 residues. Germline lookup yields CDR1 ENHRY and CDR2 SYGVKD. V gave up 3 bases and J gave up 0 bases, with 12 bases separating them. The CDR3 loop is CAISDPGFSSYEQYF. The CDR3 bases are TGTGCCATCAGTGACCCTGGGTTCAGCTCCTACGAGCAGTACTTC.

CDR3 protein: CASSYSVETQYF. The CDR3 DNA follows: TGTGCCAGCAGTTACTCGGTGGAGACCCAGTACTTC. The gene calls are TRBV6-2 or TRBV6-3 and TRBJ2-5; no definite D call. The CDR3 spans 12 residues. The germline V and J ends were trimmed by 0 bases and 5 bases, with 4 bases remaining between them. Germline CDR1 MNHEY, CDR2 SVGEGT.

This rearrangement joins TRBV27 to TRBJ1-3; D remains unclear. The CDR3 loop spans 13 amino acids. Germline values: CDR1 MNHEY, CDR2 SMNVEV (reference sequence). The V and J ends lost 10 bases and 6 bases respectively, with 16 bases between them. Here the CDR3 DNA reads TGTGCCACCAAGGCATTGCCGGAAAACACCATATATTTT. Amino acids: CATKALPENTIYF.

The gene calls are TRBV2 and TRBJ2-1; D perhaps matches TRBD2 (6 bases). The CDR3 totals 13 residues. Trimming took off 8 bases at V and 5 bases at J, with 13 bases between the two ends. CDR1 SNHLY and CDR2 FYNNEI come from the germline V gene. In DNA form, the CDR3 reads TGTGCCAGCCATACGGGAGAGAACAATGAGCAGTTCTTC. Its protein is CASHTGENNEQFF.

The genes are TRBV6-5 and TRBJ2-7; D is unresolved. From germline, CDR1 is MNHEY and CDR2 SVGAGI. The CDR3 is 12 residues long. The germline V and J ends were trimmed by 5 bases and 2 bases, with 7 bases remaining between them. The DNA of the CDR3 is TGTGCCAGCAGTCGCTCCACCTACGAGCAGTACTTC. It codes for CASSRSTYEQYF.